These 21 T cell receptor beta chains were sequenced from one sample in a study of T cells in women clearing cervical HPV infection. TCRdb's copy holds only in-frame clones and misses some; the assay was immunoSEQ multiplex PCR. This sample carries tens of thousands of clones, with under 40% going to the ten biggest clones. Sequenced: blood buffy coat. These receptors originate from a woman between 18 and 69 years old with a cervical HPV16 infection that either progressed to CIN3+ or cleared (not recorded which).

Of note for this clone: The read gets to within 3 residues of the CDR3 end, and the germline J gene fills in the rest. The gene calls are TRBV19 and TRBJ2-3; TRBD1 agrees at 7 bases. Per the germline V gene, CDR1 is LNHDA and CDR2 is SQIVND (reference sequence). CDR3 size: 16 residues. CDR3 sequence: CASSPGQRYSNQPQYF. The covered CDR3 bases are TGTGCCAGTAGTCCGGGACAGAGATATAGCAATCAGCCG.

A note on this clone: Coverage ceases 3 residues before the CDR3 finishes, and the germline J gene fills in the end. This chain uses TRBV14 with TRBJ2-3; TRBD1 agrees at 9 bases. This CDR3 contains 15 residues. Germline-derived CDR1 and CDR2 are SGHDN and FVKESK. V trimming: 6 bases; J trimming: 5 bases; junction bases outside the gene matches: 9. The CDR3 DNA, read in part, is TGTGCCAGCAGTCTCCGGGACAGGGTTGTAGATACG. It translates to CASSLRDRVVDT. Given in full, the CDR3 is CASSLRDRVVDTQYF. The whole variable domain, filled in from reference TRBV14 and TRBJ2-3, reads EAGVTQFPSHSVIEKGQTVTLRCDPISGHDNLYWYRRVMGKEIKFLLHFVKESKQDESGMPNNRFLAERTGGTYSTLKVQPAELEDSGVYFCASSLRDRVVDTQYFGPGTRLTVL.

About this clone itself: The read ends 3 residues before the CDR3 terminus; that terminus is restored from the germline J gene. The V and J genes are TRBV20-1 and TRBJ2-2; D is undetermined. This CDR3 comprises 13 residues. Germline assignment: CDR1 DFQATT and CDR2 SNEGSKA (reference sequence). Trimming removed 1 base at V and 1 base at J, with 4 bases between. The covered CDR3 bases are TGCAGTGCTAGAGGAGGGAACACCGGGGAG. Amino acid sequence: CSARGGNTGE. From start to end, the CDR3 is CSARGGNTGELFF.

CDR3 in amino acids: CASSWGQAAQANEKLFF. CDR3 bases read: TGCGCCAGCAGCTGGGGACAGGCAGCCCAGGCGAATGAAAAA. The V call is TRBV5-1, the J call TRBJ1-4; the match to TRBD1 covers 8 bases. Sequencing ends 3 residues short of the CDR3 end; the germline J gene provides the rest. V lost 3 bases to trimming and J lost 5 bases; unmatched junction nucleotides: 12. This CDR3 is built from 17 residues. Germline V gene lookup returns CDR1 SGHRS and CDR2 YFSETQ.

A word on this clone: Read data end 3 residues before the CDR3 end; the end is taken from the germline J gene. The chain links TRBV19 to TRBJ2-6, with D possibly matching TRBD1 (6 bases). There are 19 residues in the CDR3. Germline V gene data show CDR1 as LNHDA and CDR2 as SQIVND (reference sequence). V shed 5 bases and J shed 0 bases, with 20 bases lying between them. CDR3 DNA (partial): TGTGCCAGTAGTCCGGACTGGGGGCATCATAGCTCTGGGGCCAACGTC. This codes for CASSPDWGHHSSGANV. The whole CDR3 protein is CASSPDWGHHSSGANVLTF.

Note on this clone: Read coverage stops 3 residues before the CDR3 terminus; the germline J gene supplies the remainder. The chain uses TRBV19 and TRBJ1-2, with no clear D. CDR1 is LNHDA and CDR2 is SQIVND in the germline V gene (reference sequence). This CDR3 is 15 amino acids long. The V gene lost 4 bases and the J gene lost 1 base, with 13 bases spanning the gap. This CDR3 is CASSRRQDYNYGYTF. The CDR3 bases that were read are TGTGCCAGTAGTAGGAGACAAGACTATAACTATGGC.

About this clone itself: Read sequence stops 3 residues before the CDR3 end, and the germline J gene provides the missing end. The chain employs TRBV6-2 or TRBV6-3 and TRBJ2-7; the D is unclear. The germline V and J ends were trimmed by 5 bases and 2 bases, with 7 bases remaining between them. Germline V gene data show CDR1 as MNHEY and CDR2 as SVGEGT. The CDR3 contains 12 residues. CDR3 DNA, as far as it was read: TGTGCCAGCAGTCCAGCGCCCTACGAG. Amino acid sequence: CASSPAPYE. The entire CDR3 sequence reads CASSPAPYEQYF.

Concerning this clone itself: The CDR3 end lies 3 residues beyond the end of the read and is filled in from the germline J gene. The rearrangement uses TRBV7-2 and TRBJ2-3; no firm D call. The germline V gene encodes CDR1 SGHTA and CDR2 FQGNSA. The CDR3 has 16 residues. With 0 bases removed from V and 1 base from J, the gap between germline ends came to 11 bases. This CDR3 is CASSLARVEGTDTQYF. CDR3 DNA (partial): TGTGCCAGCAGCTTAGCGAGAGTCGAGGGCACAGATACG.

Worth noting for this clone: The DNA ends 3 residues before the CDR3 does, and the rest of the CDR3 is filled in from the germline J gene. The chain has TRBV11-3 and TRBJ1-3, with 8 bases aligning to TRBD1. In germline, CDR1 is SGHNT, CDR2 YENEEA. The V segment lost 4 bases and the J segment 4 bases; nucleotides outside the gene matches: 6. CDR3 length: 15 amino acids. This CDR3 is CASSSDRGAGNTIYF. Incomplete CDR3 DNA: TGTGCCAGCAGCTCCGACAGGGGAGCCGGAAACACC.

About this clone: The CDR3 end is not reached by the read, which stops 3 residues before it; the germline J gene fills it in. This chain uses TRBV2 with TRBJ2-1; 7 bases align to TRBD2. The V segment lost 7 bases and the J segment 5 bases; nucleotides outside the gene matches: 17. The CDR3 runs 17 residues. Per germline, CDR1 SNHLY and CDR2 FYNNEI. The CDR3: CASNEVLAGTTNNEQFF. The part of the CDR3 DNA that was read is TGTGCCAGCAATGAGGTTTTGGCGGGGACTACTAACAATGAG. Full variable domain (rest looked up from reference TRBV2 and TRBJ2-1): EPEVTQTPSHQVTQMGQEVILRCVPISNHLYFYWYRQILGQKVEFLVSFYNNEISEKSEIFDDQFSVERPDGSNFTLKIRSTKLEDSAMYFCASNEVLAGTTNNEQFFGPGTRLTVL.

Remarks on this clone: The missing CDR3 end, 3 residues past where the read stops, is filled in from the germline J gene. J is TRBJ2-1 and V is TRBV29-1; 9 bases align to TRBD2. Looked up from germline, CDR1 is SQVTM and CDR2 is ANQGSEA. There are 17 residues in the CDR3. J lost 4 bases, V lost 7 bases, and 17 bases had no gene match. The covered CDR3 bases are TGCAGCGCCTTTCTTCGGGCGGGGGGGCCCCCATACAATGAG. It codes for CSAFLRAGGPPYNE. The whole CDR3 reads CSAFLRAGGPPYNEQFF.

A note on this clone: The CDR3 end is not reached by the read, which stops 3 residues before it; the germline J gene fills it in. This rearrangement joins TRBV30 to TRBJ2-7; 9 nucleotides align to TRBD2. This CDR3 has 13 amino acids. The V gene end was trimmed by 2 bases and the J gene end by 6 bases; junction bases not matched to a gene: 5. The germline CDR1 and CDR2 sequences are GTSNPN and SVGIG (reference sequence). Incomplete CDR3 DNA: TGTGCCTGGAGTTGGGATAGCGGGGGCGAG. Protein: CAWSWDSGGE. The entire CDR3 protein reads CAWSWDSGGEQYF.

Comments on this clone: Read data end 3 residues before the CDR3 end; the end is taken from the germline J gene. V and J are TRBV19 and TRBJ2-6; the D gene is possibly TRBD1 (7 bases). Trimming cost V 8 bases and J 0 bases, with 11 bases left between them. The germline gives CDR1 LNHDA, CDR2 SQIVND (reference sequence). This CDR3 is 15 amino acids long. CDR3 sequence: CASGQGGSGANVLTF. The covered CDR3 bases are TGTGCCAGTGGGCAGGGGGGCTCTGGGGCCAACGTC.

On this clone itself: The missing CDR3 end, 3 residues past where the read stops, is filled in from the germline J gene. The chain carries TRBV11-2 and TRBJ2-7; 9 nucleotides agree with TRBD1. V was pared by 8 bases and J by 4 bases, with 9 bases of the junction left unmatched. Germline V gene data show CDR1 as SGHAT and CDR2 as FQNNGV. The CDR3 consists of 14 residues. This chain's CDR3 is CASARGQGGYEQYF. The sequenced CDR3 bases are TGTGCCAGCGCCAGGGGACAGGGTGGGTACGAG.

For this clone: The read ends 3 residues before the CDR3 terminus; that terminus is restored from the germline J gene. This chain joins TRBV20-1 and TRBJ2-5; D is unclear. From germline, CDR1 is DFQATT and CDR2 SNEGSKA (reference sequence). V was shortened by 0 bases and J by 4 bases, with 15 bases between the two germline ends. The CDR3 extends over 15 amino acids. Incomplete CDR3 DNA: TGCAGTGCTAGAGATGGCGGTAATTCGGGAGAGACC. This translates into CSARDGGNSGET. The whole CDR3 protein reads CSARDGGNSGETQYF.

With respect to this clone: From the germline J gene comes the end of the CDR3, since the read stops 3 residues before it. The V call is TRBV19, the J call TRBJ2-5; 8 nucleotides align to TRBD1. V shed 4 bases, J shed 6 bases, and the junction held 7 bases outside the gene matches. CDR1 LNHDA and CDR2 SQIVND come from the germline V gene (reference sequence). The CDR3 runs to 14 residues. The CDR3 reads CASSRGQDWKTQYF. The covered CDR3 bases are TGTGCCAGTAGTAGGGGACAGGATTGGAAGACC.

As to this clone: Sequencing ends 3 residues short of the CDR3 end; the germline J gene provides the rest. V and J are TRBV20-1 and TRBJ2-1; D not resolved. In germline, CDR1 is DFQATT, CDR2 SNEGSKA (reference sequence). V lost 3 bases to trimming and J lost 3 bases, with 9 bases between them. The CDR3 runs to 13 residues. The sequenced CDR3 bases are TGCAGTGCTAGCGAAGGGTACTACAATGAG. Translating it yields CSASEGYYNE. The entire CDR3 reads CSASEGYYNEQFF.

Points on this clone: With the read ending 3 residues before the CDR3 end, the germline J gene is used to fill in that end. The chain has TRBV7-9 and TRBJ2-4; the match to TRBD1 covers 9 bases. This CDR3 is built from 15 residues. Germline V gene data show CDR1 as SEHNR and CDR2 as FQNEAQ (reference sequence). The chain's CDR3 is CASSWGTGGAEGQYF. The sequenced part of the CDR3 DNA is TGTGCCAGCAGCTGGGGAACAGGGGGCGCAGAGGGT.

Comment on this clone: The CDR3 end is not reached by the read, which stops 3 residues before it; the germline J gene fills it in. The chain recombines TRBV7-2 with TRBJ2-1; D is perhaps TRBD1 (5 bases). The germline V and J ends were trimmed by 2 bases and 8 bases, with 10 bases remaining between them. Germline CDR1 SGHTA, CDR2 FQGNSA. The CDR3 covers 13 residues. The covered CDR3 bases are TGTGCCAGCAGCTTACAGGGATGGGATGAG. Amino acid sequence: CASSLQGWDE. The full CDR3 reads CASSLQGWDEQFF.

The CDR3 DNA, read in part, is TGTGCCAGCAGCTTTGAGGCAATCGGC. Protein product: CASSFEAIG. The complete CDR3 reads CASSFEAIGYTF. V usage is TRBV7-9 and J usage is TRBJ1-2, with no clear D. The read falls 3 residues short of the CDR3 end, and the missing part is taken from the germline J gene. There are 12 residues in the CDR3. Germline V gives CDR1 SEHNR, CDR2 FQNEAQ (reference sequence).

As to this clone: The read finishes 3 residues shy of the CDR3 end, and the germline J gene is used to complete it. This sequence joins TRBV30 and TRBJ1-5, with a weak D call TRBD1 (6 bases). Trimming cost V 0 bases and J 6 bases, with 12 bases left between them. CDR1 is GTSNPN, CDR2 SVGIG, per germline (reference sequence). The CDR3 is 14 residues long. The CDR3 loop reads CAWSVLGAGQPQHF. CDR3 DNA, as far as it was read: TGTGCCTGGAGTGTATTGGGGGCGGGTCAGCCC.